This TCR beta chain is from a study of regulatory T cells in long-lasting Graves disease. The CDR3 is 13 amino acids. Germline V gene data show CDR1 as DFQATT and CDR2 as SNEGSKA (reference sequence). V was trimmed by 8 bases and J by 6 bases, leaving 17 bases between them. General study results and limits: Newly diagnosed disease favored TRBV20-1 and TRBJ2-1 over persistent disease.

Noted time point: newly diagnosed GD, antithyroid drugs for less than 3 months. From RNA extracted from PBMCs, the TCR library was made. On this clonotype itself: Its specificity is not known.

Both iRepertoire HTBI primers and Arm-PCR of CDR3 regions were used to build the TCR beta libraries. Via MiXCR, TCRdb re-called the multiplex PCR reads, giving one row per CDR3 protein. The table lists roughly 350,000 distinct CDR3 sequences, over 15% of them singletons. These records were also assigned to another study, of T cells in Graves' hyperthyroidism and ophthalmopathy. Turning to that study: The majority of expanded thyroid clonotypes above 0.001 also appeared in blood.

The sequencing here drew on peripheral blood mononuclear cells (PBMCs), taken at new diagnosis, from a patient treated with antithyroid drugs. The TCR was taken from a man aged 35-49 years with Graves disease. The chain recombines TRBV20-1 with TRBJ2-1; D might be TRBD1 (6 bases). The chain's CDR3 is CSLVRGTANEQFF. In DNA, the CDR3 is TGCAGTCTCGTCAGGGGTACGGCCAATGAGCAGTTCTTC.